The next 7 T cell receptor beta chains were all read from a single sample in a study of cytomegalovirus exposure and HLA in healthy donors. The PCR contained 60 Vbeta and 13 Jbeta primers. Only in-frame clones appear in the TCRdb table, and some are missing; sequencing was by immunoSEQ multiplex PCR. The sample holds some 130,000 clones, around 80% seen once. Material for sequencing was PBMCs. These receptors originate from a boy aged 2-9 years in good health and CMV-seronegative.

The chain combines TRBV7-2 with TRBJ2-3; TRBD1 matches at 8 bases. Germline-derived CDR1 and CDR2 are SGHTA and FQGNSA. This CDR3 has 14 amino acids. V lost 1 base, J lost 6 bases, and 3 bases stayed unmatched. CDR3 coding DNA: TGTGCCAGCAGCTTAGGCAGGGGGCTTGATACGCAGTATTTT. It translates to CASSLGRGLDTQYF. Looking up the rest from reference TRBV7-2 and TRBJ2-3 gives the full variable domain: GAGVSQSPSNKVTEKGKDVELRCDPISGHTALYWYRQSLGQGLEFLIYFQGNSAPDKSGLPSDRFSAERTGGSVSTLTIQRTQQEDSAVYLCASSLGRGLDTQYFGPGTRLTVL.

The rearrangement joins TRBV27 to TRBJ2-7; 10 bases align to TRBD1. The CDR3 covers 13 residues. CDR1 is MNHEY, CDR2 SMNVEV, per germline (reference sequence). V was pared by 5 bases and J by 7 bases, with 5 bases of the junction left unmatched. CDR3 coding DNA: TGTGCCAGCAGTCACGGGACAGGGGAGGAGCAGTACGTC. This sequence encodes CASSHGTGEEQYV.

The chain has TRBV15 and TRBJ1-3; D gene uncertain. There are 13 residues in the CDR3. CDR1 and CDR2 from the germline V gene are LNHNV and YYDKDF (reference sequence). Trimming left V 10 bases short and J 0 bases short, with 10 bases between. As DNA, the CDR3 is TGTGCCATCTCTATTAGCTCTGGAAACACCATATATTTT. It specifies CAISISSGNTIYF.

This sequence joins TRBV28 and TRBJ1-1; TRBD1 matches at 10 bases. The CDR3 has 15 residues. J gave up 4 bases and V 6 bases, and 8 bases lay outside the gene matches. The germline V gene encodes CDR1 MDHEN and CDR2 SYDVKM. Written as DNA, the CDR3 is TGTGCCAGCAGCCCTTTAAGGACAGGGGGCACTGAAGCTTTCTTT. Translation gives CASSPLRTGGTEAFF.

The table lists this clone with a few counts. In DNA, the CDR3 is TGTGCCAGCGCTCAAACTAGCGGCCCCTCCTACGAGCAGTACGTC. Translating gives CASAQTSGPSYEQYV. The V call is TRBV6-6, the J call TRBJ2-7; TRBD2 matches 8 bases. Germline values: CDR1 MNHNY, CDR2 SVGAGI (reference sequence). V shed 8 bases and J 0 bases; nucleotides not matched to a gene: 9. The CDR3 extends over 15 amino acids.

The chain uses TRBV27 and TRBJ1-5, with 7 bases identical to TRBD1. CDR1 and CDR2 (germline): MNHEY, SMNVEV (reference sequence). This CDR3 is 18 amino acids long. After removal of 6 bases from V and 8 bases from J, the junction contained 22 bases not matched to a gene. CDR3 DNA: TGTGCCAGCAGCTCCCGGCCAGGGGGTTTTCCTCCTATCGAGCCCCAGCATTTT. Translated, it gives CASSSRPGGFPPIEPQHF.

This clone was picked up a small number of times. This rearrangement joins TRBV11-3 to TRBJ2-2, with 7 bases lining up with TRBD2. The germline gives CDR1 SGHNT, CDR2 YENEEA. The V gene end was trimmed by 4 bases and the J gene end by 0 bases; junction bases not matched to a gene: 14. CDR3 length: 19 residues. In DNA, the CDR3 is TGTGCCAGCAGCTCGTATCTATCCCGGGACTACACGAACACCGGGGAGCTGTTTTTT. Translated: CASSSYLSRDYTNTGELFF.